The TCR beta chain described here comes from a study of blood T cell repertoires in COVID-19. How the authors handled the data: Amplification of reference gene primers provided the estimated nucleated cell counts. TCRdb's table, derived via immunoSEQ multiplex PCR, lists solely in-frame clones and lacks some. For V, J and clone size, that table is used; D and trimming come from the DNA. The table shows 200,000 to 300,000 clones, with around 88% occurring only once. The V end lost 0 bases, the J end lost 7 bases, and 19 bases lay between the germline ends. CDR1 and CDR2 (germline): GTSNPN, SVGIG (reference sequence). The CDR3 extends over 15 amino acids. Symptom resolution, clearance, or two negative PCRs marked donors in Cohort 3 as recovered.

Material: PBMCs or T cells enriched from blood (not recorded which). This sequence joins TRBV30 and TRBJ2-7, with a possible D match to TRBD1 (6 bases). The sequence came from a woman aged 45-65 years who had recovered from COVID-19. The CDR3 region has the DNA TGTGCCTGGAGTGTAAGTGCAGGGGCCGCCCGTGAGCAGTACTTC. Its protein is CAWSVSAGAAREQYF.